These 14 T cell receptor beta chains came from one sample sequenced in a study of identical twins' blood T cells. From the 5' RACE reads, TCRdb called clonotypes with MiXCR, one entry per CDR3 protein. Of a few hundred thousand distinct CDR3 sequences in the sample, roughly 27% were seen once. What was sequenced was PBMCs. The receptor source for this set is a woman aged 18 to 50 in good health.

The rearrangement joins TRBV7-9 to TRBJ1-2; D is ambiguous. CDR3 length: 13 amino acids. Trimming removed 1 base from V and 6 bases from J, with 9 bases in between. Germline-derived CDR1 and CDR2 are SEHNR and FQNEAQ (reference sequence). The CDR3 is CASSLVGVDGYTF. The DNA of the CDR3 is TGTGCCAGCAGCTTAGTCGGGGTGGATGGCTACACCTTC.

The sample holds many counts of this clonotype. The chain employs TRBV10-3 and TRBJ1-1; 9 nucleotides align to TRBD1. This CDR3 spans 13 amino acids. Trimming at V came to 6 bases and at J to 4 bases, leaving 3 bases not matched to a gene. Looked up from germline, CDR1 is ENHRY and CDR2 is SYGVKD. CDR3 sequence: CAISSDRGTEAFF. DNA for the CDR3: TGTGCCATCAGCTCGGACAGGGGCACTGAAGCTTTCTTT.

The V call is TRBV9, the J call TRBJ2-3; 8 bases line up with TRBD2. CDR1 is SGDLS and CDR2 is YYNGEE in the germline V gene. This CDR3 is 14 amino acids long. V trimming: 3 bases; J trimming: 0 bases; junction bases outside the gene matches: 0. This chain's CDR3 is CASSGGGSTDTQYF. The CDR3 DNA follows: TGTGCCAGCAGCGGCGGGGGGAGCACAGATACGCAGTATTTT.

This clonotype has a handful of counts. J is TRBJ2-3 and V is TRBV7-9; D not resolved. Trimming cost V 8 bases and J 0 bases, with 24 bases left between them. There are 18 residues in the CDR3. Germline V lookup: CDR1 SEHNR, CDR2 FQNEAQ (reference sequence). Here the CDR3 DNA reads TGTGCCAGCTCCTTTCCGACGGCAGTGATCCGAAGCACAGATACGCAGTATTTT. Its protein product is CASSFPTAVIRSTDTQYF.

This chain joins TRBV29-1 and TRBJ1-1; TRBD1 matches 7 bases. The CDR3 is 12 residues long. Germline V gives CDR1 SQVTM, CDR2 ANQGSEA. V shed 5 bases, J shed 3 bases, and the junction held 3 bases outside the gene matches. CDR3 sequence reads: CSVTDRDTEAFF. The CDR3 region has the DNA TGCAGCGTTACTGACAGGGACACTGAAGCTTTCTTT.

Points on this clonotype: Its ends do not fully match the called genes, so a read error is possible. The CDR3 protein is CASSIEATTDTQYF. In DNA, the CDR3 is TGTGCCAGCAGCATAGAGGCCACCACAGATACGCAGTATTTT. The chain couples TRBV11-3 to TRBJ2-3, with no clear D. The germline CDR1 and CDR2 sequences are SGHNT and YENEEA. The CDR3 is 14 residues long.

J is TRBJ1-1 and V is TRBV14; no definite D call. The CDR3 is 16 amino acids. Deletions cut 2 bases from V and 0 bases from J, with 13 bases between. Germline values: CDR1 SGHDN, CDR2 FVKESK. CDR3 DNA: TGTGCCAGCAGCCAACACCGGACGGAAATGAACACTGAAGCTTTCTTT. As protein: CASSQHRTEMNTEAFF.

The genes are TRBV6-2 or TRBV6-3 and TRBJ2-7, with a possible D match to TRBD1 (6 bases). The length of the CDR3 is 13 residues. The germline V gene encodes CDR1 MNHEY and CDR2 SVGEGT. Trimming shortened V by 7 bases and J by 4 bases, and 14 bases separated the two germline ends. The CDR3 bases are TGTGCCAGCAATTGGGACACCTCATACGAGCAGTACTTC. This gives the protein CASNWDTSYEQYF.

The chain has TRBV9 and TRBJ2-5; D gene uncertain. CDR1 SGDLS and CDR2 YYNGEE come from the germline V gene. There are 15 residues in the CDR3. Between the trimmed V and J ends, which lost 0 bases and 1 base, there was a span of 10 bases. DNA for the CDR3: TGTGCCAGCAGCGTAGGAGCGCCATTCCAAGAGACCCAGTACTTC. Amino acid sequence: CASSVGAPFQETQYF.

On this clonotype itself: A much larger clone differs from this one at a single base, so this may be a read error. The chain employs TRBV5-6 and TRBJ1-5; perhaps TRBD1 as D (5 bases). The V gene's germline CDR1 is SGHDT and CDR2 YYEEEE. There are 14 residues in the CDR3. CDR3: CAISLGPTPWPQHF. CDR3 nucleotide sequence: TGTGCCATCAGCTTGGGACCTACTCCGTGGCCCCAGCATTTT.

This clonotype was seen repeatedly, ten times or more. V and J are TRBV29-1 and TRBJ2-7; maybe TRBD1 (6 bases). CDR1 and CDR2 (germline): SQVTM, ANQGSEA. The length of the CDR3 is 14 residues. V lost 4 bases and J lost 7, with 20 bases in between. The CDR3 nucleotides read TGCAGCGTTGTTCTGGGACACCGGCCTACTGAGCAGTACTTC. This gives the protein CSVVLGHRPTEQYF.

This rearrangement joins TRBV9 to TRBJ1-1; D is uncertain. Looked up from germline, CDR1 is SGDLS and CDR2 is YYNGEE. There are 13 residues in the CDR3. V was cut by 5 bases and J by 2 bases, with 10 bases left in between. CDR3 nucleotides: TGTGCCAGCAGAGATGGGAGAAACACTGAAGCTTTCTTT. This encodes CASRDGRNTEAFF.

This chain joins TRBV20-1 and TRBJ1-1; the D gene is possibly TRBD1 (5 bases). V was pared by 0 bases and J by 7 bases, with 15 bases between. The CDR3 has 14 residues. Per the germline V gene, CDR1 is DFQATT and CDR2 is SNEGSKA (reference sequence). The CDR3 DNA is TGCAGTGCTAGAGAGGGACGAAAAAAGGGTGAAGCTTTCTTT. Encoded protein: CSAREGRKKGEAFF.

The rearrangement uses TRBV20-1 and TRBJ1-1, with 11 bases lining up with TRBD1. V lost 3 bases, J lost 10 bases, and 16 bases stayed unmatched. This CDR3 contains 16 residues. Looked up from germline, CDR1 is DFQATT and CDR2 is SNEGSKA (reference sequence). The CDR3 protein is CSASPTLGQGASRAFF. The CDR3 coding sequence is TGCAGTGCTAGTCCCACGTTAGGACAGGGGGCTAGTAGAGCTTTCTTT.